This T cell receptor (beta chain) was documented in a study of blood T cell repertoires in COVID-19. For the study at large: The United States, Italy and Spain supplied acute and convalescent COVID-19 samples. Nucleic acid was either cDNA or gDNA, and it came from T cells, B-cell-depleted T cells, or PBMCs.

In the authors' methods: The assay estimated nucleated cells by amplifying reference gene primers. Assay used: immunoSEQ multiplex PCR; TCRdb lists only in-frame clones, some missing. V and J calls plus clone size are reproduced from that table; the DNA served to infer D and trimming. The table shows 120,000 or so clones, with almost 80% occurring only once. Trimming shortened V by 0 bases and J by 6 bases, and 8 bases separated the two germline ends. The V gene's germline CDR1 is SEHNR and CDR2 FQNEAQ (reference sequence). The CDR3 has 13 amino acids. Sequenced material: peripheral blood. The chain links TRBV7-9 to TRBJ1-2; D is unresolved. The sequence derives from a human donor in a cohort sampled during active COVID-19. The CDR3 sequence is CASSLATGNGYTF. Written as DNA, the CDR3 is TGTGCCAGCAGCTTAGCAACGGGTAATGGCTACACCTTC.